This T cell receptor (beta chain) came from a study of T cells in Graves' hyperthyroidism and ophthalmopathy. Amplification of TCR beta CDR3 regions was performed using RNA transcripts as template. HTBI primers were the set used in a first-round RT-PCR of the TCR CDR3. TCRdb re-analysed the multiplex PCR reads in MiXCR, keeping a single row per CDR3 protein. The table includes some 350,000 distinct CDR3 sequences, about a sixth detected once. Germline values: CDR1 MNHEY, CDR2 SMNVEV (reference sequence). This CDR3 contains 14 residues. Trimming shortened V by 6 bases and J by 9 bases, and 15 bases separated the two germline ends.

The J gene is TRBJ1-6, the V gene TRBV27, with D tentatively TRBD1 (6 bases). Sequenced sample: blood. The sequence derives from a woman aged 18-29 years with Graves' hyperthyroidism that later progressed to Graves' ophthalmopathy. CDR3 DNA sequence: TGTGCCAGCAGCCCCGGGGGCGAAGGTTCACCCCTCCACTTT. Its protein product is CASSPGGEGSPLHF.